This TCR beta chain was captured by sequencing in a study of T cells in Graves' hyperthyroidism and ophthalmopathy. This CDR3 contains 13 residues. Germline lookup yields CDR1 SEHNR and CDR2 FQNEAQ (reference sequence). The V and J ends lost 4 bases and 2 bases respectively, with 9 bases between them. Many counts were recorded for this clonotype. Uncontrolled infection, other autoimmune disease, pregnancy or lactation excluded patients. Amplified regions were TCR beta CDR3 sequences from RNA transcripts. A first-round RT-PCR of the TCR CDR3 used the HTBI primer set. TCRdb fed the multiplex PCR reads into MiXCR, producing one record per CDR3 protein. Of more than 500,000 distinct CDR3 sequences in the sample, 14% are singletons; the top ten hold more than 11%.

The sample taken for sequencing was blood. The clonotype comes from a woman aged 40 to 50 with Graves' hyperthyroidism. The genes are TRBV7-9 and TRBJ2-7; weak D call: TRBD1 (6 bases). The CDR3 reads CASSWQGTYEQYF. The CDR3 region has the DNA TGTGCCAGCAGCTGGCAGGGGACCTACGAGCAGTACTTC.